Reported below is one TCR beta chain. Memory CD4+ T cells were sorted as CD4+CD45RO+CD25- cells. After constant-region reverse-primer amplification, full-length variable regions underwent semi-nested PCR with Nested Universal Primer A. TCRdb reanalysed the 5' RACE reads using MiXCR and keeps one entry per CDR3 protein. The sample records tens of thousands of distinct CDR3 sequences, 28% being singletons. The sample consisted of tumor-infiltrating memory CD4+ T cells sorted from the breast tumor. Subset described: memory CD4+ T cells, CD4+CD45RO+CD25-. This receptor was obtained from a female donor with breast cancer.

This CDR3 reads CASSPTPRGEFPLHF. The CDR3 bases are TGTGCCAGCTCACCTACCCCCAGGGGAGAATTCCCCCTCCACTTT. J is TRBJ1-6 and V is TRBV18; D might be TRBD1 (6 bases). V shed 3 bases and J shed 13 bases, with 19 bases lying between them. This CDR3 spans 15 amino acids. The germline CDR1 and CDR2 sequences are KGHSH and LQKENI. The full variable domain, completed using reference TRBV18 and TRBJ1-6, is NAGVMQNPRHLVRRRGQEARLRCSPMKGHSHVYWYRQLPEEGLKFMVYLQKENIIDESGMPKERFSAEFPKEGPSILRIQQVVRGDSAAYFCASSPTPRGEFPLHFGNGTRLTVT.